This T cell receptor (beta chain) was recorded in a study of T cell repertoires in cytomegalovirus infection. This CDR3 has 20 residues. V shed 6 bases, J shed 0 bases, and the junction held 23 bases outside the gene matches. Germline lookup yields CDR1 DFQATT and CDR2 SNEGSKA (reference sequence). Each CDR3 protein is one row after TCRdb ran MiXCR on the reads. The profile covers 450,000 to 550,000 distinct CDR3 sequences, with roughly 46% appearing a single time and roughly two fifths taken by the ten largest. Regarding this clonotype: As yet, its antigen is unknown.

Sequencing used cultured PBMCs, obtained from culture after CMV antigen stimulation. The rearrangement links TRBV20-1 to TRBJ1-3, with 7 bases lining up with TRBD1. This TCR derives from a human donor in good health (CMV status not recorded). Some clones in this sample may be carry-over from other donors' samples. The CDR3 here is CSATRWQGVLTKDSGNTIYF. The CDR3 DNA reads TGCAGTGCCACCCGTTGGCAGGGGGTGCTTACAAAGGACTCTGGAAACACCATATATTTT.